Here is one TCR beta chain with its context. The data were taken from a study of blood T cell repertoires in COVID-19. Study context: The study drew acute and convalescent COVID-19 samples from the United States, Italy and Spain.

The CDR3 loop spans 16 amino acids. After removal of 5 bases from V and 4 bases from J, the junction contained 9 bases not matched to a gene. CDR1 SGHRS and CDR2 YFSETQ come from the germline V gene. Authors' data handling: How many nucleated cells were present was estimated from reference gene primer amplification. Generated by immunoSEQ multiplex PCR, the TCRdb table keeps only in-frame clones and is missing some. V and J calls and clone size are copied from that table; D and trimming were computed from the DNA. The table shows some 150,000 clones, with about 89% occurring only once. The sequence was obtained from a man between 50 and 59 years old who had recovered from COVID-19. The chain uses TRBV5-1 and TRBJ2-1; 10 nucleotides match TRBD1. Sequencing was performed on peripheral blood. CDR3 coding DNA: TGCGCCAGCAGGTCCCTCGGACAGGGGGGATACAATGAGCAGTTCTTC. Amino acid sequence: CASRSLGQGGYNEQFF.